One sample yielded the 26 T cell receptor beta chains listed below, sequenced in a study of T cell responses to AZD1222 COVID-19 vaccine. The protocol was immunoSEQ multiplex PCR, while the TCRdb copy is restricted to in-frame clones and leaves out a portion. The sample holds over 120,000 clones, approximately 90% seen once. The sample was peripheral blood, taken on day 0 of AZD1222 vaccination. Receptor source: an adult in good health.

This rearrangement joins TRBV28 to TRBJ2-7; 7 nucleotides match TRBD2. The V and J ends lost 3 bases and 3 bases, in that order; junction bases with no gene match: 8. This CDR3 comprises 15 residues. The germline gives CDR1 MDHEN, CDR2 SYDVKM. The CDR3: CASSFIAGARYEQYF. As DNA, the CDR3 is TGTGCCAGCAGTTTCATTGCGGGAGCTCGCTACGAGCAGTACTTC.

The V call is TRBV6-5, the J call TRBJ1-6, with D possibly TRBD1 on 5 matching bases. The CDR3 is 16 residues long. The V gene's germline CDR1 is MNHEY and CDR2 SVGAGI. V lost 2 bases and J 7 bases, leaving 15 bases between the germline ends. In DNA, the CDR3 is TGTGCCAGCAGTTACGTCGGGACCGGGGTGAATTCACCCCTCCACTTT. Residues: CASSYVGTGVNSPLHF.

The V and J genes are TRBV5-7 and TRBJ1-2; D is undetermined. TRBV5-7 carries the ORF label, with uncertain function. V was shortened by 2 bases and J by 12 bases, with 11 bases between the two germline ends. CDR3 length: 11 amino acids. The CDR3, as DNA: TGTGCCAGCAGCTTTGGTCTCGGGGACACCTTC. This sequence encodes CASSFGLGDTF.

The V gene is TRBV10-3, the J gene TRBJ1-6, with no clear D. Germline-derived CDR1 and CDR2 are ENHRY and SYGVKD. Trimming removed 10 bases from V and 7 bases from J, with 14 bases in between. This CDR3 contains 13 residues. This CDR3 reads CATRGIRNSPLHF. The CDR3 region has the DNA TGTGCCACCCGCGGAATTAGGAATTCACCCCTCCACTTT.

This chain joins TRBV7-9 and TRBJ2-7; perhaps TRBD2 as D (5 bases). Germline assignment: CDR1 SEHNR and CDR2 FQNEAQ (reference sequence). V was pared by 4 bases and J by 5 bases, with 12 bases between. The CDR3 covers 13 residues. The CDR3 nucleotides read TGTGCCAGCAGCTCTGACTCCGGGGACGAGCAGTACTTC. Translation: CASSSDSGDEQYF. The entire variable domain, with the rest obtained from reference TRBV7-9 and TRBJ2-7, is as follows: DTGVSQNPRHKITKRGQNVTFRCDPISEHNRLYWYRQTLGQGPEFLTYFQNEAQLEKSRLLSDRFSAERPKGSFSTLEIQRTEQGDSAMYLCASSSDSGDEQYFGPGTRLTVT.

The CDR3, as DNA: TGTGCCAGTAGGCAGACAGGGGGACACTACGAGCAGTACTTC. Translated, it gives CASRQTGGHYEQYF. This chain joins TRBV19 and TRBJ2-7; 9 nucleotides align to TRBD1. Germline loops: CDR1 LNHDA, CDR2 SQIVND (reference sequence). V lost 6 bases to trimming and J lost 3 bases; unmatched junction nucleotides: 6. The CDR3 covers 14 residues.

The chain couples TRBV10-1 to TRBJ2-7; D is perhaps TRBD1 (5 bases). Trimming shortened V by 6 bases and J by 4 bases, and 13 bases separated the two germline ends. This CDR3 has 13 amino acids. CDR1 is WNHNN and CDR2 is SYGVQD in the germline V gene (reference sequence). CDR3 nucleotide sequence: TGCGCCAGCAGCGCAGGGCGCCGGTACGAGCAGTACTTC. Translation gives CASSAGRRYEQYF.

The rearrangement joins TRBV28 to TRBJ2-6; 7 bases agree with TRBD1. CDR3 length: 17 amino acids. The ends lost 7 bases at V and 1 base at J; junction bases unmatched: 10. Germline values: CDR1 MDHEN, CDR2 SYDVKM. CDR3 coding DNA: TGTGCCAGCACCTTGGACAGGACCTGGTCTGGGGCCAACGTCCTGACTTTC. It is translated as CASTLDRTWSGANVLTF.

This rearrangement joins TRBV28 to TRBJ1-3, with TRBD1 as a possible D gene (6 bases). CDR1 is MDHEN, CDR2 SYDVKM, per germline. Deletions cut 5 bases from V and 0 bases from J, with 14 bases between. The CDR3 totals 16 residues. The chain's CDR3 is CASSPSTGRSGNTIYF. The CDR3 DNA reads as TGTGCCAGCAGTCCATCGACAGGCCGCTCTGGAAACACCATATATTTT.

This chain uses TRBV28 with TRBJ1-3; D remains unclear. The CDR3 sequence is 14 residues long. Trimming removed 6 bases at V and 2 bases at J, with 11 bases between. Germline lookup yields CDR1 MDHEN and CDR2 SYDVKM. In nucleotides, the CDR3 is TGTGCCAGCAGACCCATCTGGGCTGGAAACACCATATATTTT. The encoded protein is CASRPIWAGNTIYF.

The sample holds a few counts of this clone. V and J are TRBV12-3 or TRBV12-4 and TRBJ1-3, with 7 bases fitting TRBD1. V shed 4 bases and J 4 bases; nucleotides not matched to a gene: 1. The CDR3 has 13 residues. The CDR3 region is CASSWDSGNTIYF. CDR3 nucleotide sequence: TGTGCCAGCAGTTGGGACAGCGGAAACACCATATATTTT.

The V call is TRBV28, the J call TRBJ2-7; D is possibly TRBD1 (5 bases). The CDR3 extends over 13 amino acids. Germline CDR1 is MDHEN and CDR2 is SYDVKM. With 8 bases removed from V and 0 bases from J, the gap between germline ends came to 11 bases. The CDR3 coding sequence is TGTGCCAGCTGCATCGACAGCTCCTACGAGCAGTACTTC. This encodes CASCIDSSYEQYF.

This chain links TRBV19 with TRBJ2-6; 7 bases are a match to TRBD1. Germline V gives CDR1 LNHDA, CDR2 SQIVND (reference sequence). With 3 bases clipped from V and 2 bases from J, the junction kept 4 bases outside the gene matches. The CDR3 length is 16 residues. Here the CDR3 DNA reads TGTGCCAGTAGTATGTCAGGGGGTACTGGGGCCAACGTCCTGACTTTC. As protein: CASSMSGGTGANVLTF.

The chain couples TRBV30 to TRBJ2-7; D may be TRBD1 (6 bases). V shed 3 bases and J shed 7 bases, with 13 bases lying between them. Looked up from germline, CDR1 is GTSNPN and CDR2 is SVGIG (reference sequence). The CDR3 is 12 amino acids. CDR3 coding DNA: TGTGCCTGGAGGACAGGTACAGGAGAGCAGTACTTC. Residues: CAWRTGTGEQYF. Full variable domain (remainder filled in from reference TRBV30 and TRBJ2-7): SQTIHQWPATLVQPVGSPLSLECTVEGTSNPNLYWYRQAAGRGLQLLFYSVGIGQISSEVPQNLSASRPQDRQFILSSKKLLLSDSGFYLCAWRTGTGEQYFGPGTRLTVT.

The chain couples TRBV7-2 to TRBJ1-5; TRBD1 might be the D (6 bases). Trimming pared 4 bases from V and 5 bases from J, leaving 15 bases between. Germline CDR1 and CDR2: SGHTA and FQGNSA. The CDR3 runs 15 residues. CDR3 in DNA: TGTGCCAGCAGCTCAGGGGCAGGGGTGGATCAGCCCCAGCATTTT. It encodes CASSSGAGVDQPQHF.

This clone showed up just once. Here the CDR3 reads CASSEQGARTEAFF. DNA of the CDR3: TGTGCCAGCAGTGAACAGGGGGCGCGCACTGAAGCTTTCTTT. V usage is TRBV2 and J usage is TRBJ1-1; 8 nucleotides match TRBD1. Germline CDR1 and CDR2: SNHLY and FYNNEI. Germline trimming cut 2 bases from V and 4 bases from J; bases unmatched to any gene: 3. CDR3 length: 14 amino acids. Full variable domain (remainder filled in from reference TRBV2 and TRBJ1-1): EPEVTQTPSHQVTQMGQEVILRCVPISNHLYFYWYRQILGQKVEFLVSFYNNEISEKSEIFDDQFSVERPDGSNFTLKIRSTKLEDSAMYFCASSEQGARTEAFFGQGTRLTVV.

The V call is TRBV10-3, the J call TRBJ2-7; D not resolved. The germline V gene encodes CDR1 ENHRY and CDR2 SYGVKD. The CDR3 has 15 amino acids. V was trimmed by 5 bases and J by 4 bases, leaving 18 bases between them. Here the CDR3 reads CAISPSLGFGYEQYF. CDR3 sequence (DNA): TGTGCCATCAGTCCGAGTTTGGGGTTCGGGTACGAGCAGTACTTC.

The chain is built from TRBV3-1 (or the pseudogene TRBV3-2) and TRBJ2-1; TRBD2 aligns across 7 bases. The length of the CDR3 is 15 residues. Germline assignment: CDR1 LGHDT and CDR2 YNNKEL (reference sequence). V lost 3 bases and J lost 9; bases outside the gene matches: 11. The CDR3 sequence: CASSQGTGGFSEQFF. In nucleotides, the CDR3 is TGTGCCAGCAGCCAGGGTACGGGGGGATTTAGTGAGCAGTTCTTC.

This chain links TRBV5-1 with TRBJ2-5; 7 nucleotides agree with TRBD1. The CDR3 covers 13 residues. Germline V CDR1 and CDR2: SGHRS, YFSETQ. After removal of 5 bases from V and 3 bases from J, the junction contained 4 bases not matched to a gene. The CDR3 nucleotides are TGCGCCAGCAGTCCCGGGACAGAAGAGACCCAGTACTTC. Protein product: CASSPGTEETQYF.

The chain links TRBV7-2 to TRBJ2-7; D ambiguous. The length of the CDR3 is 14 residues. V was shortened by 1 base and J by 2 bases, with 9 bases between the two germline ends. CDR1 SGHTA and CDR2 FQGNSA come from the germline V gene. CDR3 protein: CASSLDRSTYEQYF. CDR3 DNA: TGTGCCAGCAGCTTAGATCGCAGCACCTACGAGCAGTACTTC.

The CDR3 sequence is CASKQRRTGELFF. CDR3 bases: TGTGCCAGTAAGCAACGAAGGACCGGGGAGCTGTTTTTT. The chain couples TRBV19 to TRBJ2-2; D uncertain. CDR1 LNHDA and CDR2 SQIVND come from the germline V gene (reference sequence). Trimming cost V 7 bases and J 5 bases, with 11 bases left between them. The CDR3 has 13 residues. Full variable domain (missing parts from reference TRBV19 and TRBJ2-2): DGGITQSPKYLFRKEGQNVTLSCEQNLNHDAMYWYRQDPGQGLRLIYYSQIVNDFQKGDIAEGYSVSREKKESFPLTVTSAQKNPTAFYLCASKQRRTGELFFGEGSRLTVL.

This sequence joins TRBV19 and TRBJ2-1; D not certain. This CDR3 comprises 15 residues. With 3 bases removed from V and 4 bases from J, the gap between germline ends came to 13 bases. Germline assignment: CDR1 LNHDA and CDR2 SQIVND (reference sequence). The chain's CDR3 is CASSMEQDPYNEQFF. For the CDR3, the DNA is TGTGCCAGTAGTATGGAACAAGACCCGTACAATGAGCAGTTCTTC.

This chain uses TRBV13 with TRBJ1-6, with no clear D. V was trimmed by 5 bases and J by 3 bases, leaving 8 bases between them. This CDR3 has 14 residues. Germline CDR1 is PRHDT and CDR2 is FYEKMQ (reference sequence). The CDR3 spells CASSRTDYNSPLHF. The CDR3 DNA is TGTGCCAGCAGCCGGACGGACTATAATTCACCCCTCCACTTT. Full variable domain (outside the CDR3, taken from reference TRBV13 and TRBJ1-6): AAGVIQSPRHLIKEKRETATLKCYPIPRHDTVYWYQQGPGQDPQFLISFYEKMQSDKGSIPDRFSAQQFSDYHSELNMSSLELGDSALYFCASSRTDYNSPLHFGNGTRLTVT.

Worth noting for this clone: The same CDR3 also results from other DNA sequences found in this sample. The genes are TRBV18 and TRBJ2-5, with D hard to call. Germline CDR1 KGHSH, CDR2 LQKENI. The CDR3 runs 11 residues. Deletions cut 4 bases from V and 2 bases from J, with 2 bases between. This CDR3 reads CASSLQETQYF. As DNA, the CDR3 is TGTGCCAGCTCACTACAAGAGACCCAGTACTTC.

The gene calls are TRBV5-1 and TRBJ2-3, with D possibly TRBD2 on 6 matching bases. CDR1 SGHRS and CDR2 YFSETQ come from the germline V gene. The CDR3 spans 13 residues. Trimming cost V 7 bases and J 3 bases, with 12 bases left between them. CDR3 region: CASGGDGTDTQYF. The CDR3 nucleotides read TGCGCCAGCGGAGGGGATGGGACAGATACGCAGTATTTT.

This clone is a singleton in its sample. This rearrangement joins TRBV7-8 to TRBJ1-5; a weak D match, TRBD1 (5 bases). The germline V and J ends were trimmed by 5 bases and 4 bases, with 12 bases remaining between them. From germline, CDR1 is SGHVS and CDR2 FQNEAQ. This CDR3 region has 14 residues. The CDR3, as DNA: TGTGCCAGCAGCACCGTTGGGGGGAATCAGCCCCAGCATTTT. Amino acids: CASSTVGGNQPQHF.